This T cell receptor beta chain was observed in a study of shared T cell receptors in the human thymus. Germline V CDR1 and CDR2: SGHVS, FNYEAQ. CDR3 size: 17 residues. With V trimmed by 5 bases and J by 4 bases, 13 bases remained unmatched. Produced via immunoSEQ multiplex PCR; TCRdb's table is partial and in-frame only. This table holds 700,000 or so clones, 75% to 90% found once. The same specimen was also included in a second study, on human thymus T cells. That work contributes: Thymic material originated from resections removed in the course of corrective heart surgery. Thymic and blood repertoires seemed to show skewed V and J gene use. Related research examined unrelated individuals and reported that their thymic repertoires overlapped highly.

The gene calls are TRBV7-6 and TRBJ2-1; 8 bases are a match to TRBD2. This receptor was identified in a girl under three years old with a congenital heart defect. The sample consisted of thymocytes. The CDR3 region is CASSPIVSGGWYNEQFF. CDR3 nucleotides: TGTGCCAGCAGCCCCATCGTAAGCGGGGGTTGGTACAATGAGCAGTTCTTC.